What follows are 16 T cell receptor beta chains derived from one specimen sequenced in a study of shared clonotypes between healthy human individuals (dated by TCRdb to the early 2020s). Library preparation was by the immunoSEQ multiplex PCR assay. The clones in this table, taken by TCRdb from immuneACCESS, are in-frame only. Not every clone is retained; where verified, under half of the shortfall comes from an unresolved V gene, and the cause of the rest is unknown. The sample includes some 2,500,000 clones, with 80% to 95% observed a single time. The biggest ten clones account for roughly 0.34% of the sample. Sequencing was carried out using naive CD4+ T cells from PBMCs. What the cell subset or site label conveys for this sample: CD45RA+ positively selected. The receptor set was obtained from a man between 18 and 29 years old in good health. Some clones in this sample may be carry-over from other donors' samples.

This clone was counted a single time. V gene TRBV5-1 combines with J gene TRBJ2-5; 8 bases line up with TRBD2. The CDR3 has 14 residues. CDR1 and CDR2 (germline): SGHRS, YFSETQ. V lost 5 bases and J lost 0; bases outside the gene matches: 3. CDR3 DNA sequence: TGCGCCAGCAGTGCTAGCGGGTACCAAGAGACCCAGTACTTC. This gives the protein CASSASGYQETQYF.

This chain connects TRBV29-1 to TRBJ2-3; perhaps TRBD1 as D (6 bases). The germline V and J ends were trimmed by 3 bases and 4 bases, with 11 bases remaining between them. There are 13 residues in the CDR3. The germline V gene has CDR1 SQVTM and CDR2 ANQGSEA. The CDR3 region is CSVDQGQPDTQYF. Written as DNA, the CDR3 is TGCAGCGTTGATCAAGGACAGCCAGATACGCAGTATTTT.

This clone was observed a few times. V and J are TRBV15 and TRBJ1-1, with a weak D call TRBD1 (5 bases). The CDR3 extends over 14 amino acids. Germline CDR1 reads LNHNV; CDR2 reads YYDKDF (reference sequence). The ends were cut back, 0 bases at V and 4 bases at J, with 9 bases in the middle. CDR3 coding DNA: TGTGCCACCAGCAGAGATCGGGGGATCACTGAAGCTTTCTTT. Its protein is CATSRDRGITEAFF. Full variable domain (remainder filled in from reference TRBV15 and TRBJ1-1): DAMVIQNPRYQVTQFGKPVTLSCSQTLNHNVMYWYQQKSSQAPKLLFHYYDKDFNNEADTPDNFQSRRPNTSFCFLDIRSPGLGDTAMYLCATSRDRGITEAFFGQGTRLTVV.

This chain links TRBV30 with TRBJ1-2; 11 nucleotides agree with TRBD1. The germline V gene encodes CDR1 GTSNPN and CDR2 SVGIG (reference sequence). This CDR3 spans 14 amino acids. The ends lost 2 bases at V and 14 bases at J; junction bases unmatched: 13. The CDR3 DNA reads TGTGCCTGGAGTTGGACCGGACAGGGGGCGCTTTGGACCTTC. This sequence encodes CAWSWTGQGALWTF.

The chain carries TRBV2 and TRBJ1-5; a possible D gene is TRBD1 (6 bases). The V gene's germline CDR1 is SNHLY and CDR2 FYNNEI. The CDR3 has 16 amino acids. The V end lost 0 bases, the J end lost 4 bases, and 13 bases lay between the germline ends. The CDR3 bases are TGTGCCAGCAGTGAAGCGGCGCAGGGGCCTAATCAGCCCCAGCATTTT. This sequence encodes CASSEAAQGPNQPQHF.

The rearrangement uses TRBV28 and TRBJ1-5, with 7 bases aligning to TRBD1. Germline loops: CDR1 MDHEN, CDR2 SYDVKM. Losses at the gene ends were 6 bases for V and 5 bases for J; bases not matched to a gene: 7. The CDR3 is 14 amino acids. CDR3 loop: CASRTTGTHQPQHF. CDR3 coding DNA: TGTGCCAGCAGGACGACAGGGACTCATCAGCCCCAGCATTTT.

The chain recombines TRBV5-1 with TRBJ2-3; 10 bases are a match to TRBD2. This CDR3 spans 20 amino acids. The germline gives CDR1 SGHRS, CDR2 YFSETQ. The junction had 13 bases not matched to a gene; V was cut back by 0 bases and J by 0 bases. The CDR3: CASSLGLAGRIPPSTDTQYF. CDR3 DNA: TGCGCCAGCAGCTTGGGACTAGCGGGTCGTATCCCCCCTAGCACAGATACGCAGTATTTT.

CDR3 DNA: TGCGCCAGCAGCCAAGCCCCTTTTCGGGACTGGCTTAGAAGGGGGGCCAACGTCCTGACTTTC. This sequence encodes CASSQAPFRDWLRRGANVLTF. This chain uses TRBV4-1 with TRBJ2-6; D perhaps matches TRBD2 (6 bases). The V gene's germline CDR1 is MGHRA and CDR2 YSYEKL. This CDR3 is built from 21 residues. V lost 1 base and J 4 bases, leaving 26 bases between the germline ends.

The rearrangement links TRBV6-1 to TRBJ1-5; D might be TRBD1 (5 bases). V dropped 8 bases and J dropped 1 base, with 9 bases sitting between them. Germline assignment: CDR1 MNHNS and CDR2 SASEGT. This CDR3 contains 13 residues. The DNA of the CDR3 is TGTGCCAGCGTCCGACAGAGCAATCAGCCCCAGCATTTT. It specifies CASVRQSNQPQHF.

The rearrangement joins TRBV28 to TRBJ2-7; 7 bases align to TRBD2. The ends lost 4 bases at V and 2 bases at J; junction bases unmatched: 8. Germline CDR1 reads MDHEN; CDR2 reads SYDVKM. The CDR3 sequence is 15 residues long. The CDR3 DNA sequence: TGTGCCAGCAGTTCTCCTAGCGGAGGAGCCTACGAGCAGTACTTC. It encodes CASSSPSGGAYEQYF. Full variable domain (outside the CDR3, taken from reference TRBV28 and TRBJ2-7): DVKVTQSSRYLVKRTGEKVFLECVQDMDHENMFWYRQDPGLGLRLIYFSYDVKMKEKGDIPEGYSVSREKKERFSLILESASTNQTSMYLCASSSPSGGAYEQYFGPGTRLTVT.

The rearrangement joins TRBV10-2 to TRBJ1-5; TRBD1 matches at 8 bases. The CDR3 totals 12 residues. The V and J ends lost 4 bases and 9 bases, in that order; junction bases with no gene match: 2. Germline CDR1 WSHSY, CDR2 SAAADI. In DNA, the CDR3 is TGCGCCAGCAGTGGGGGGACAGGGCCCCAGCATTTT. This encodes CASSGGTGPQHF.

The rearrangement links TRBV7-2 to TRBJ2-2; no clear D gene. CDR1 is SGHTA, CDR2 FQGNSA, per germline. V lost 3 bases to trimming and J lost 7 bases, with 12 bases between them. The CDR3 covers 14 residues. Here the CDR3 reads CASSLFRKGGELFF. CDR3 DNA sequence: TGTGCCAGCAGCTTGTTCCGGAAGGGCGGGGAGCTGTTTTTT.

The chain joins TRBV5-1 to TRBJ1-5, with unresolved D. Trimming took off 3 bases at V and 0 bases at J, with 13 bases between the two ends. The CDR3 has 16 residues. The germline V gene has CDR1 SGHRS and CDR2 YFSETQ. The CDR3 sequence: CASSYSGRDSNQPQHF. The CDR3 DNA follows: TGCGCCAGCAGCTACTCAGGACGGGATAGCAATCAGCCCCAGCATTTT.

In this sample, this clone turned up once. The chain employs TRBV19 and TRBJ2-2, with TRBD1 matching 7 bases. The CDR3 extends over 14 amino acids. The germline V gene has CDR1 LNHDA and CDR2 SQIVND (reference sequence). V trimming: 5 bases; J trimming: 6 bases; junction bases outside the gene matches: 6. CDR3 sequence reads: CASSPGGQAGELFF. Here the CDR3 DNA reads TGTGCCAGTAGTCCAGGGGGTCAGGCCGGGGAGCTGTTTTTT.

The DNA for the CDR3 is TGTGCCAGCAGCGTCTCCGTTACGAACACCATATATTTT. Its translation is CASSVSVTNTIYF. The chain joins TRBV28 to TRBJ1-3; unclear D gene. V dropped 6 bases and J dropped 7 bases, with 13 bases sitting between them. Germline values: CDR1 MDHEN, CDR2 SYDVKM. The CDR3 is 13 residues long.

The CDR3 DNA sequence: TGTGCCAGCTCACCAAAGGGGGGGTTGCCTGATGGCTACACCTTC. Translating it yields CASSPKGGLPDGYTF. The chain has TRBV18 and TRBJ1-2; possibly TRBD1 for D (6 bases). Germline CDR1 reads KGHSH; CDR2 reads LQKENI. The CDR3 sequence is 15 residues long. Trimming removed 2 bases from V and 6 bases from J, with 16 bases in between.